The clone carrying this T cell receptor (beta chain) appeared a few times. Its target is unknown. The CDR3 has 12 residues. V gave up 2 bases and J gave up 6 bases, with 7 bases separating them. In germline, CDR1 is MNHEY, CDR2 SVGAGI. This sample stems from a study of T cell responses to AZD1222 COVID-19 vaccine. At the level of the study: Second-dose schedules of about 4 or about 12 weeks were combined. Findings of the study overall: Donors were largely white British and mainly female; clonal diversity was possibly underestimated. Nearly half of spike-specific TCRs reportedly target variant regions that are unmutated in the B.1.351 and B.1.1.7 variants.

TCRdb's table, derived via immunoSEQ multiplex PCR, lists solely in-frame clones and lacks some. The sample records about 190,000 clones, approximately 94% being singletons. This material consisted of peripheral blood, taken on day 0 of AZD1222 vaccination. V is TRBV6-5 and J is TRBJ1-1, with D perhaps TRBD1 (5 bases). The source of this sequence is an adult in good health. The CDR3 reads CASSYRGAEAFF. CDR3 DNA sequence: TGTGCCAGCAGTTACAGGGGCGCTGAAGCTTTCTTT.